These 30 T cell receptor beta chains were all obtained from the same sample, sequenced in a study of T cell responses to AZD1222 COVID-19 vaccine. This table comes from immunoSEQ multiplex PCR, and its TCRdb copy is limited to in-frame clones, with some not included. The data hold over 100,000 clones, with 90% to 95% observed a single time. The sequencing used peripheral blood, collected on day 0 of AZD1222 vaccination. The source of these receptors is an adult in good health.

This clone was counted a few times. The rearrangement joins TRBV7-8 to TRBJ1-3; D is undetermined. The V end was cut by 3 bases, the J end by 2 bases, with 8 bases between. CDR1 is SGHVS and CDR2 is FQNEAQ in the germline V gene. CDR3 length: 14 amino acids. The CDR3 nucleotides read TGTGCCAGCAGCTTGTTTTCGGCTGGAAACACCATATATTTT. It yields the protein CASSLFSAGNTIYF.

J is TRBJ1-5 and V is TRBV6-2 or TRBV6-3, with no clear D. CDR1 is MNHEY and CDR2 is SVGEGT in the germline V gene. Between the trimmed V and J ends, which lost 6 bases and 6 bases, there was a span of 9 bases. The CDR3 is 12 amino acids. CDR3 nucleotides: TGTGCCAGCAGCCATAGAGGTCAGCCCCAGCATTTT. Its protein product is CASSHRGQPQHF.

This clone was counted a single time. The J gene is TRBJ2-1, the V gene TRBV24-1; 12 bases fit TRBD2. Per germline, CDR1 KGHDR and CDR2 SFDVKD. V was clipped by 4 bases and J by 7 bases; unmatched bases: 7. This CDR3 region has 16 residues. The CDR3 bases are TGTGCCACCAGTGACCGGACTAGCGGGGTAGGAAATGAGCAGTTCTTC. Its protein product is CATSDRTSGVGNEQFF.

Remarks on this clone: The sample has other DNA sequences that encode this CDR3 too. The DNA for the CDR3 is TGTGCCAGCAGTTTTTACGGGAACACTGAAGCTTTCTTT. Encoded protein: CASSFYGNTEAFF. J is TRBJ1-1 and V is TRBV12-3 or TRBV12-4; D gene unclear. The V end was cut by 3 bases, the J end by 1 base, with 6 bases between. The CDR3 covers 13 residues.

V is TRBV9 and J is TRBJ1-1; 7 bases are a match to TRBD1. The CDR3 runs 16 residues. J lost 0 bases, V lost 2 bases, and 7 bases had no gene match. CDR1 SGDLS and CDR2 YYNGEE come from the germline V gene. CDR3 nucleotide sequence: TGTGCCAGCAGCGTCAGACAGGGTGACATGAACACTGAAGCTTTCTTT. Translation gives CASSVRQGDMNTEAFF.

This clone has only a few counts. The genes are TRBV7-3 and TRBJ1-6, with 7 nucleotides matching TRBD1. After removal of 5 bases from V and 8 bases from J, the junction contained 6 bases not matched to a gene. The CDR3 is 14 residues long. The germline gives CDR1 SGHTA, CDR2 FQGTGA. Here the CDR3 DNA reads TGTGCCAGCAGCCCCTCAGGGGGGGATTCACCCCTCCACTTT. Its protein product is CASSPSGGDSPLHF.

This clone counts as medium-sized (0.01 to 0.1%). The chain is built from TRBV18 and TRBJ1-1, with 7 nucleotides matching TRBD1. CDR3 length: 15 amino acids. V lost 5 bases and J lost 5; bases outside the gene matches: 11. Germline V gives CDR1 KGHSH, CDR2 LQKENI. The CDR3 region is CASSDPPTGWTEAFF. For the CDR3, the DNA is TGTGCCAGCTCAGACCCCCCGACAGGGTGGACTGAAGCTTTCTTT.

This chain links TRBV5-6 with TRBJ2-2; no definite D call. V dropped 4 bases and J dropped 5 bases, with 15 bases sitting between them. CDR1 is SGHDT, CDR2 YYEEEE, per germline. The CDR3 is 15 residues long. CDR3 coding DNA: TGTGCCAGCAGCAAGACTCCCCGAGGAACCGGGGAGCTGTTTTTT. Amino acid sequence: CASSKTPRGTGELFF.

V gene TRBV6-5 combines with J gene TRBJ1-1, with D unresolved. The CDR3 is 14 residues long. Germline-derived CDR1 and CDR2 are MNHEY and SVGAGI. Trimming pared 6 bases from V and 4 bases from J, leaving 15 bases between. The CDR3 nucleotides are TGTGCCAGCAGGGAGACGGCTTCGGGCACTGAAGCTTTCTTT. Its protein is CASRETASGTEAFF.

In this sample, this clone turned up once. The chain combines TRBV30 with TRBJ1-6; D not certain. The ends were cut back, 0 bases at V and 0 bases at J, with 3 bases in the middle. The CDR3 is 14 residues long. In germline, CDR1 is GTSNPN, CDR2 SVGIG (reference sequence). Written as DNA, the CDR3 is TGTGCCTGGAGTGTGATCTCCTATAATTCACCCCTCCACTTT. Translated: CAWSVISYNSPLHF.

This clone was recorded only once. The V gene is TRBV7-7, the J gene TRBJ1-1; D gene uncertain. CDR3 length: 11 amino acids. Per germline, CDR1 SSHAT and CDR2 FNYEAQ (reference sequence). Trimming removed 10 bases from V and 4 bases from J, with 10 bases in between. CDR3 in amino acids: CATTRGTEAFF. The CDR3 DNA is TGTGCCACCACGAGAGGCACTGAAGCTTTCTTT.

The rearrangement uses TRBV10-2 and TRBJ1-1; 9 bases fit TRBD1. The CDR3 totals 15 residues. Germline loops: CDR1 WSHSY, CDR2 SAAADI. J was trimmed by 5 bases and V by 4 bases; bases with no gene match: 8. The CDR3 loop reads CASSAGQGFRTEAFF. Here the CDR3 DNA reads TGCGCCAGCAGTGCGGGACAGGGTTTCCGTACTGAAGCTTTCTTT.

The V and J genes are TRBV7-9 and TRBJ2-5; D is possibly TRBD1 (6 bases). Trimming cost V 6 bases and J 7 bases, with 18 bases left between them. The CDR3 contains 14 residues. Germline V lookup: CDR1 SEHNR, CDR2 FQNEAQ (reference sequence). Written as DNA, the CDR3 is TGTGCCAGCAGGCCCTTCCGGGACACGGGGACCCAGTACTTC. Translation: CASRPFRDTGTQYF.

This chain connects TRBV7-9 to TRBJ1-2; tentatively, D is TRBD1 (6 bases). The CDR3 runs to 15 residues. Germline CDR1 is SEHNR and CDR2 is FQNEAQ (reference sequence). The V end lost 5 bases, the J end lost 2 bases, and 15 bases lay between the germline ends. CDR3 bases: TGTGCCAGCAGCCTACAGGGTCGCCTAAACTATGGCTACACCTTC. Translated, it gives CASSLQGRLNYGYTF.

This chain joins TRBV4-1 and TRBJ1-1; 7 bases agree with TRBD1. This CDR3 spans 15 amino acids. Germline V gives CDR1 MGHRA, CDR2 YSYEKL. V lost 5 bases and J lost 1; bases outside the gene matches: 7. The CDR3 nucleotides read TGCGCCAGCAGCGCTTACAGGGGCGGGAACACTGAAGCTTTCTTT. Protein product: CASSAYRGGNTEAFF.

This rearrangement joins TRBV21-1 to TRBJ2-1; TRBD2, as called in the table, went unchecked against the DNA. TRBV21-1 is annotated as a pseudogene. The CDR3 has 13 residues. CDR3 DNA: TGTGCCAGCAGCAAACCGGGGTACAATGAGCAGTTCTTC. Protein sequence: CASSKPGYNEQFF.

This clone was detected once. The gene calls are TRBV19 and TRBJ1-3; unclear D gene. The germline V gene encodes CDR1 LNHDA and CDR2 SQIVND (reference sequence). The CDR3 is 14 residues long. Between the trimmed V and J ends, which lost 9 bases and 0 bases, there was a span of 12 bases. Here the CDR3 DNA reads TGTGCCAGCGGGAGGTCCGGCTCTGGAAACACCATATATTTT. It specifies CASGRSGSGNTIYF.

The chain carries TRBV29-1 and TRBJ1-1; 9 bases map to TRBD1. V was clipped by 6 bases and J by 11 bases; unmatched bases: 10. The V gene's germline CDR1 is SQVTM and CDR2 ANQGSEA. The CDR3 contains 12 residues. CDR3 sequence: CSVERQGVKAFF. DNA of the CDR3: TGCAGCGTGGAAAGACAGGGGGTGAAGGCTTTCTTT.

The chain combines TRBV2 with TRBJ1-5; D is possibly TRBD1 (5 bases). The CDR3 contains 15 residues. V lost 5 bases and J 1 base, leaving 12 bases between the germline ends. Germline V gives CDR1 SNHLY, CDR2 FYNNEI. This chain's CDR3 is CASSRVGVSNQPQHF. The DNA for the CDR3 is TGTGCCAGCAGTCGAGTAGGGGTGAGCAATCAGCCCCAGCATTTT.

V gene TRBV15 combines with J gene TRBJ2-7, with D possibly matching TRBD1 (6 bases). Looked up from germline, CDR1 is LNHNV and CDR2 is YYDKDF (reference sequence). The CDR3 runs to 14 residues. V lost 1 base to trimming and J lost 6 bases, with 13 bases between them. CDR3 coding DNA: TGTGCCACCAGCAGAGGAGGGGGTTCTCTCGAGCAGTACTTC. Protein product: CATSRGGGSLEQYF. The entire variable domain, with the rest obtained from reference TRBV15 and TRBJ2-7, is as follows: DAMVIQNPRYQVTQFGKPVTLSCSQTLNHNVMYWYQQKSSQAPKLLFHYYDKDFNNEADTPDNFQSRRPNTSFCFLDIRSPGLGDTAMYLCATSRGGGSLEQYFGPGTRLTVT.

This clone was observed a handful of times. This chain joins TRBV7-2 and TRBJ1-5; perhaps TRBD1 as D (5 bases). This CDR3 is built from 14 residues. Germline loops: CDR1 SGHTA, CDR2 FQGNSA. V was clipped by 6 bases and J by 2 bases, with 11 bases between them. Here the CDR3 reads CASSWPGGNQPQHF. As DNA, the CDR3 is TGTGCCAGCAGTTGGCCGGGGGGCAATCAGCCCCAGCATTTT.

J is TRBJ2-5 and V is TRBV6-2 or TRBV6-3, with D possibly matching TRBD1 (7 bases). Trimming left V 0 bases short and J 4 bases short, with 15 bases between. The germline gives CDR1 MNHEY, CDR2 SVGEGT. The CDR3 has 16 residues. CDR3 in amino acids: CASSYSFSQGGETQYF. The CDR3 DNA is TGTGCCAGCAGTTACTCGTTCTCTCAGGGGGGAGAGACCCAGTACTTC.

The chain uses TRBV6-6 and TRBJ2-3, with 7 bases identical to TRBD2. Germline V lookup: CDR1 MNHNY, CDR2 SVGAGI (reference sequence). The CDR3 loop spans 14 amino acids. V dropped 2 bases and J dropped 6; count of bases not matched to a gene: 5. CDR3 amino acids: CASSYAGVADTQYF. CDR3 DNA: TGTGCCAGCAGTTACGCGGGAGTCGCGGATACGCAGTATTTT.

The chain joins TRBV2 to TRBJ1-1; 8 nucleotides agree with TRBD1. The CDR3 contains 16 residues. Per the germline V gene, CDR1 is SNHLY and CDR2 is FYNNEI. After removal of 3 bases from V and 3 bases from J, the junction contained 9 bases not matched to a gene. CDR3 in amino acids: CASSELPQGAHTEAFF. CDR3 nucleotide sequence: TGTGCCAGCAGTGAGCTTCCGCAGGGGGCTCACACTGAAGCTTTCTTT.

This rearrangement joins TRBV5-4 to TRBJ1-2, with 7 positions matching TRBD1. CDR3 length equals 15 residues. V lost 8 bases to trimming and J lost 8 bases; unmatched junction nucleotides: 18. The germline gives CDR1 SGHNT, CDR2 YYREEE (reference sequence). The CDR3 DNA reads TGTGCCAGTACGGTGACAGGGACGTATCTCGGGGGCTACACCTTC. This translates into CASTVTGTYLGGYTF.

The chain links TRBV3-1 (or the pseudogene TRBV3-2) to TRBJ2-2; D unresolved. The germline V and J ends were trimmed by 1 base and 7 bases, with 10 bases remaining between them. Germline V gives CDR1 LGHDT, CDR2 YNNKEL (reference sequence). This CDR3 has 14 residues. CDR3 in amino acids: CASSQVLRGGELFF. The CDR3 DNA reads as TGTGCCAGCAGCCAAGTTTTACGAGGCGGGGAGCTGTTTTTT.

V gene TRBV18 combines with J gene TRBJ2-2, with TRBD2 matching 7 bases. The CDR3 is made up of 17 amino acids. J gave up 7 bases and V 3 bases, and 14 bases lay outside the gene matches. The V gene's germline CDR1 is KGHSH and CDR2 LQKENI. CDR3 amino acids: CASSPNSLGGPVGELFF. CDR3 bases: TGTGCCAGCTCACCGAACTCTTTGGGAGGGCCGGTCGGGGAGCTGTTTTTT.

V usage is TRBV6-5 and J usage is TRBJ2-3; D gene ambiguous. Germline CDR1 is MNHEY and CDR2 is SVGAGI. V lost 0 bases and J 3 bases, leaving 7 bases between the germline ends. The CDR3 totals 14 residues. The CDR3 reads CASSYSLGTDTQYF. In DNA form, the CDR3 reads TGTGCCAGCAGTTACTCGCTGGGGACAGATACGCAGTATTTT.

The gene calls are TRBV9 and TRBJ2-1; D ambiguous. The CDR3 has 15 residues. Germline V gene data show CDR1 as SGDLS and CDR2 as YYNGEE. Trimming shortened V by 1 base and J by 0 bases, and 8 bases separated the two germline ends. The CDR3 is CASSVSHSSYNEQFF. The DNA of the CDR3 is TGTGCCAGCAGCGTATCGCATAGCTCCTACAATGAGCAGTTCTTC.

The gene calls are TRBV5-1 and TRBJ2-5; possibly TRBD1 or TRBD2 for D (5 bases each). The V and J ends lost 4 bases and 2 bases respectively, with 12 bases between them. The CDR3 contains 14 residues. Germline values: CDR1 SGHRS, CDR2 YFSETQ. CDR3 sequence (DNA): TGCGCCAGCAGCCAGGGACGGCTACAAGAGACCCAGTACTTC. This codes for CASSQGRLQETQYF.